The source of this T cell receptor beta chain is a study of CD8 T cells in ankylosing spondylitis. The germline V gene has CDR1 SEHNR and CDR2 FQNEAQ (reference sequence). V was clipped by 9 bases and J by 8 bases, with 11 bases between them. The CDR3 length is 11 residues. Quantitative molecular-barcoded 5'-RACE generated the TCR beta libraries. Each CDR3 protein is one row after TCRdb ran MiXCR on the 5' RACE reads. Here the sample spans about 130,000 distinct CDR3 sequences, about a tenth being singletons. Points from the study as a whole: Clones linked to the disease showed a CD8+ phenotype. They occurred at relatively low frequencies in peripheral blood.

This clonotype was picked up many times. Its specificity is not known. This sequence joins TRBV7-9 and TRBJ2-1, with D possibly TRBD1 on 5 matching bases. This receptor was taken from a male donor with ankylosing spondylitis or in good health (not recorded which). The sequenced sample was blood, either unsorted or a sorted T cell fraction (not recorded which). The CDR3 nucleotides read TGTGCCAGTGCTAGGGGCCATGAGCAGTTCTTC. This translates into CASARGHEQFF.